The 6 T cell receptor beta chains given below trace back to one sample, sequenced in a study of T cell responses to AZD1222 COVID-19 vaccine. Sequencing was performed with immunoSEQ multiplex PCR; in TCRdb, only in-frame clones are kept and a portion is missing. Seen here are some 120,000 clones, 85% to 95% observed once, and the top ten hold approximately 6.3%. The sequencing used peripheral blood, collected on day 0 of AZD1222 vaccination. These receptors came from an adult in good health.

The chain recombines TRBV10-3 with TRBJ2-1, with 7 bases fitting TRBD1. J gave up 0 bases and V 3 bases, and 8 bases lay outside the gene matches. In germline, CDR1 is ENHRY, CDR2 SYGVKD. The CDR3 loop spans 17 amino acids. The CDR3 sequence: CAISDKGTARSYNEQFF. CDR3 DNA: TGTGCCATCAGTGACAAGGGGACAGCGCGCTCCTACAATGAGCAGTTCTTC.

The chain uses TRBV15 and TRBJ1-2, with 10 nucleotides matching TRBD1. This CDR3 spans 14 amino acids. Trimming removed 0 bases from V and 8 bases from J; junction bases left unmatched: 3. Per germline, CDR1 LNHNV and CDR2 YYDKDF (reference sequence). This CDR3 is CATSREETGGGYTF. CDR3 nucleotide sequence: TGTGCCACCAGCAGAGAGGAGACAGGGGGCGGCTACACCTTC.

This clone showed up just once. The CDR3 protein is CASSLGGREQYF. Here the CDR3 DNA reads TGTGCCAGCAGCTTGGGGGGGCGGGAGCAGTACTTC. The J gene is TRBJ2-5, the V gene TRBV5-6; tentative D call: TRBD2 (7 bases). There are 12 residues in the CDR3. The germline V and J ends were trimmed by 0 bases and 11 bases, with 11 bases remaining between them. The germline gives CDR1 SGHDT, CDR2 YYEEEE.

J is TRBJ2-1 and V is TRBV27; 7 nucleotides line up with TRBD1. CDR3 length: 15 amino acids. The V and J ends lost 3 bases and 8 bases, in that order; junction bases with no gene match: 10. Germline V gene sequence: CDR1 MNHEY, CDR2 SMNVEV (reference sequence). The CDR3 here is CASSFGQVAGDEQFF. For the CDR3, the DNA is TGTGCCAGCAGTTTCGGACAGGTAGCAGGGGATGAGCAGTTCTTC.

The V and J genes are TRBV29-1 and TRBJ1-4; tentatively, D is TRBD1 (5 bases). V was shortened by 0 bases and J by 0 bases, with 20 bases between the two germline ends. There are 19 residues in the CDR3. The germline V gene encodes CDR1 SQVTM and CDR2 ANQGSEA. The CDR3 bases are TGCAGCGTTGAAGAGGCGGGGGGTGCGGAGTATGCAACTAATGAAAAACTGTTTTTT. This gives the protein CSVEEAGGAEYATNEKLFF. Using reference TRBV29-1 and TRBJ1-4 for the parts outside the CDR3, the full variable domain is SAVISQKPSRDICQRGTSLTIQCQVDSQVTMMFWYRQQPGQSLTLIATANQGSEATYESGFVIDKFPISRPNLTFSTLTVSNMSPEDSSIYLCSVEEAGGAEYATNEKLFFGSGTQLSVL.

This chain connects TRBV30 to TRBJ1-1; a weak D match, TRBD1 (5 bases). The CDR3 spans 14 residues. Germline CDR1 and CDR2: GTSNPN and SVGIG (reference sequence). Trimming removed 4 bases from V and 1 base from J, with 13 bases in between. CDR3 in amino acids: CAWIGRGRNTEAFF. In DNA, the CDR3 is TGTGCCTGGATTGGGAGGGGCAGGAACACTGAAGCTTTCTTT.